The subject of this entry is one T cell receptor (beta chain). Its target is not known. TCRdb itself ran the 5' RACE reads through MiXCR, one entry per CDR3 protein. The sample shows approximately 20,000 distinct CDR3 sequences, 69% of them seen only once. This specimen comes from a study of identical twins. This CDR3 is built from 16 residues. Germline CDR1 reads SGHTA; CDR2 reads FQGTGA. V lost 4 bases to trimming and J lost 6 bases, with 18 bases between them. Study-wide points: Invariant populations such as MAIT and iNKT cells could partly muddle zero-insertion analyses. Beta out-of-frame sequences showed weaker excess sharing between twins. Beta clonotypes that were abundant in cord blood contained fewer insertions, a pattern absent from memory repertoires. Twin pairs' shared out-of-frame alpha sequences were enriched in low generation probability.

The sample taken for sequencing was memory (CD45RO+) T cells sorted from blood. The source of this sequence is a woman in her late teens or twenties in good health. This table probably holds off-target reads from a library built for another chain. The V and J genes are TRBV7-3 and TRBJ2-2; D gene ambiguous. Written as DNA, the CDR3 is TGTGCCAGCAGCTCTACCTCTAGTGCTCCCGCCGGGGAGCTGTTTTTT. This sequence encodes CASSSTSSAPAGELFF.